These T cell receptor beta chains were read from a single sample in a study of CD8 T cells in Susac syndrome. One entry per CDR3 protein results from TCRdb running MiXCR on the immunoSEQ multiplex PCR reads. The sample has about 240,000 distinct CDR3 sequences, 90% to 96% seen once; the top ten hold under 0.12%. Specimen: CD4+ T cells from PBMCs. All receptors come from a human donor with Susac syndrome. Each CDR3 is given with its conserved first and last residue. D genes are given only for firm matches. For some rows the clone size is stated as once, few or many, or as a class when expanded; others skip it.

D	V	J	size	length	CDR3	DNA
.	TRBV5-1	TRBJ2-3	.	15	CASSSGAASTDTQYF	TGCGCCAGCAGCTCGGGGGCTGCCAGCACAGATACGCAGTATTTT
TRBD1	TRBV25-1	TRBJ1-5	.	14	CASKGTGRNQPQHF	TGTGCCAGCAAAGGGACAGGCAGAAATCAGCCCCAGCATTTT
TRBD2	TRBV24-1	TRBJ2-1	.	14	CATSPSGRIGEQFF	TGTGCCACCAGTCCTAGCGGGAGAATTGGCGAGCAGTTCTTC
TRBD1	TRBV29-1	TRBJ1-1	.	13	CSVGDSPTRGAFF	TGCAGCGTCGGGGACAGCCCTACCCGTGGGGCTTTCTTT
.	TRBV20-1	TRBJ1-1	.	14	CSARVTGSRTEAFF	TGCAGTGCTAGAGTTACAGGGAGTCGAACTGAAGCTTTCTTT
TRBD2	TRBV5-4	TRBJ2-5	.	16	CASSSIAGGARETQYF	TGTGCCAGCAGCTCTATAGCGGGAGGGGCGAGGGAGACCCAGTACTTC
.	TRBV7-8	TRBJ2-7	.	12	CASSFRAYEQYF	TGTGCCAGCAGCTTTCGGGCTTACGAGCAGTACTTC
.	TRBV27	TRBJ2-7	.	13	CASSSRPAYEQYF	TGTGCCAGCAGTTCTAGGCCTGCCTACGAGCAGTACTTC
.	TRBV12-3/TRBV12-4	TRBJ2-7	.	13	CASSWGSSYEQYF	TGTGCCAGCAGTTGGGGGAGCTCCTACGAGCAGTACTTC
.	TRBV27	TRBJ2-1	.	14	CASSLSLSYNEQFF	TGTGCCAGCAGTTTAAGTCTATCCTACAATGAGCAGTTCTTC
TRBD2	TRBV20-1	TRBJ2-7	.	14	CSAKGYGAGVEQYF	TGCAGTGCCAAAGGTTATGGAGCGGGAGTCGAGCAGTACTTC
TRBD2	TRBV6-5	TRBJ2-4	.	15	CASSLTGTRGDIQYF	TGTGCCAGCAGCCTAACCGGGACTAGAGGTGACATTCAGTACTTC
.	TRBV30	TRBJ1-1	once	13	CAWSTPPLTEAFF	TGTGCCTGGAGTACCCCACCGCTCACTGAAGCTTTCTTT
.	TRBV28	TRBJ2-5	.	12	CASSSAVETQYF	TGTGCCAGCAGTTCCGCTGTGGAGACCCAGTACTTC
TRBD2	TRBV20-1	TRBJ2-3	.	16	CSAPNRRGGPTDTQYF	TGCAGTGCTCCCAATAGACGGGGGGGACCCACAGATACGCAGTATTTT
.	TRBV5-1	TRBJ2-1	once	13	CASSLAHNHEQFF	TGCGCCAGCAGCTTGGCCCACAACCATGAGCAGTTCTTC
.	TRBV23-1	TRBJ2-1	.	13	CASRGKGQDEQFF	TGCGCCAGCAGGGGCAAGGGGCAGGATGAGCAGTTCTTC
.	TRBV12-3/TRBV12-4	TRBJ1-1	.	14	CASSSRPRHTEAFF	TGTGCCAGCAGTTCCCGACCGCGACACACTGAAGCTTTCTTT
.	TRBV4-2	TRBJ1-1	.	15	CASSQDGELNTEAFF	TGTGCCAGCAGCCAAGATGGGGAACTCAACACTGAAGCTTTCTTT
.	TRBV27	TRBJ1-2	.	13	CASSSHGVNGYTF	TGTGCCAGCAGTTCTCATGGGGTTAATGGCTACACCTTC
TRBD1	TRBV6-5	TRBJ1-2	once	13	CASRYRGRMGYTF	TGTGCCAGCAGATACAGGGGGCGCATGGGCTACACCTTC
TRBD2	TRBV20-1	TRBJ2-7	.	15	CSARVSAGGGYEQYF	TGCAGTGCTAGAGTCTCAGCGGGAGGGGGGTACGAGCAGTACTTC
TRBD1	TRBV11-2	TRBJ2-7	once	15	CASRPLTGALSRRYF	TGTGCCAGCAGACCACTTACAGGGGCCTTGTCCAGGAGGTACTTC
TRBD2	TRBV5-1	TRBJ2-7	.	15	CASSWTSGRTDEQYF	TGCGCCAGCAGCTGGACTAGCGGGAGAACGGACGAGCAGTACTTC
.	TRBV20-1	TRBJ2-3	.	15	CSAISGSSSTDTQYF	TGCAGTGCTATTAGCGGCTCCTCTAGCACAGATACGCAGTATTTT
.	TRBV20-1	TRBJ2-5	.	12	CSASSPQETQYF	TGCAGTGCTAGTAGTCCACAAGAGACCCAGTACTTC
TRBD1	TRBV12-3/TRBV12-4	TRBJ1-4	once	20	CASSLEYGGQGIPTNEKLFF	TGTGCCAGCAGTTTAGAGTACGGGGGACAGGGAATTCCAACTAATGAAAAACTGTTTTTT
.	TRBV29-1	TRBJ1-3	once	14	CSVARTSSGNTIYF	TGCAGCGTGGCGCGCACGAGTTCCGGAAACACCATATATTTT
.	TRBV30	TRBJ2-7	.	13	CAWSVRLEGEQYF	TGTGCCTGGAGTGTGAGGCTAGAGGGCGAGCAGTACTTC
.	TRBV7-8	TRBJ2-3	.	14	CASSRGLHTDTQYF	TGTGCCAGCAGCCGGGGACTCCACACAGATACGCAGTATTTT
TRBD2	TRBV29-1	TRBJ2-1	.	18	CSVVVGRTRAGSKNEQFF	TGCAGCGTTGTGGTGGGGAGGACTAGAGCGGGAAGTAAGAATGAGCAGTTCTTC
TRBD2	TRBV4-2	TRBJ2-7	.	16	CASSQEVSGSSYEQYF	TGTGCCAGCAGCCAAGAGGTTAGCGGGAGCTCCTACGAGCAGTACTTC
.	TRBV9	TRBJ1-1	.	14	CASSVAPLTTEAFF	TGTGCCAGCAGCGTAGCTCCTTTGACCACTGAAGCTTTCTTT
.	TRBV21-1	TRBJ2-1	.	15	CASIPRTRADNEQFF	TGTGCCAGCATCCCTAGGACCCGGGCGGACAATGAGCAGTTCTTC
TRBD1	TRBV27	TRBJ1-2	.	15	CASSWTGRINYGYTF	TGTGCCAGCAGTTGGACAGGCCGAATTAACTATGGCTACACCTTC
TRBD2	TRBV28	TRBJ2-5	.	17	CASSPRRLAGIQETQYF	TGTGCCAGCAGTCCCCGTCGACTAGCGGGAATACAAGAGACCCAGTACTTC
.	TRBV20-1	TRBJ2-7	.	14	CSARDWGGSYEQYF	TGCAGTGCTAGAGATTGGGGCGGATCCTACGAGCAGTACTTC
.	TRBV18	TRBJ2-4	.	15	CASSNLDRPENIQYF	TGTGCCAGCTCGAACCTCGACAGACCTGAGAACATTCAGTACTTC
.	TRBV9	TRBJ2-6	.	16	CASSVVRASGANVLTF	TGTGCCAGCAGCGTAGTTCGGGCCTCTGGGGCCAACGTCCTGACTTTC
.	TRBV5-1	TRBJ2-6	.	15	CASSSGVVGANVLTF	TGCGCCAGCAGCTCAGGAGTTGTTGGGGCCAACGTCCTGACTTTC
TRBD1	TRBV3-1	TRBJ2-2	.	15	CASSLKHQGAGELFF	TGTGCCAGCAGCCTGAAGCATCAGGGGGCCGGGGAGCTGTTTTTT
TRBD1	TRBV10-3	TRBJ2-1	.	14	CAISRGQGGNEQFF	TGTGCCATCAGCCGGGGACAGGGGGGTAATGAGCAGTTCTTC
.	TRBV13	TRBJ1-1	.	13	CASSLRPITEAFF	TGTGCCAGCAGCTTAAGGCCCATCACTGAAGCTTTCTTT
.	TRBV25-1	TRBJ1-1	few	13	CASSDSGDTEAFF	TGTGCCAGCTCAGATTCAGGGGACACTGAAGCTTTCTTT
TRBD2	TRBV4-2	TRBJ2-1	.	16	CASSQEQREGRNEQFF	TGTGCCAGCAGCCAAGAGCAGCGGGAGGGTCGGAATGAGCAGTTCTTC
TRBD2	TRBV7-3	TRBJ2-1	.	17	CASRPGSSGRGNNEQFF	TGTGCCAGCAGGCCCGGGTCTAGCGGGAGGGGGAACAATGAGCAGTTCTTC
.	TRBV28	TRBJ2-5	.	10	CASKLETQYF	TGTGCCAGCAAACTAGAGACCCAGTACTTC
.	TRBV11-2	TRBJ2-3	.	14	CASSLAGGRDTQYF	TGTGCCAGCAGCTTAGCGGGGGGCCGGGATACGCAGTATTTT
.	TRBV7-3	TRBJ2-5	.	16	CASSLNSESARETQYF	TGTGCCAGCAGCTTAAACTCTGAGAGCGCACGAGAGACCCAGTACTTC
TRBD2	TRBV20-1	TRBJ2-3	.	13	CSAFWGGKDTQYF	TGCAGTGCTTTCTGGGGGGGAAAGGATACGCAGTATTTT
.	TRBV6-5	TRBJ2-3	.	14	CASSSSPSTDTQYF	TGTGCCAGCAGCTCTAGCCCTAGCACAGATACGCAGTATTTT
TRBD2	TRBV12-3/TRBV12-4	TRBJ2-6	.	18	CASSSHLGGVGGANVLTF	TGTGCCAGCAGTTCCCACCTTGGGGGGGTTGGTGGGGCCAACGTCCTGACTTTC
TRBD1	TRBV18	TRBJ1-1	.	16	CASSPPALSGGLGAFF	TGTGCCAGCTCACCACCAGCGCTTTCAGGGGGCTTGGGAGCTTTCTTT
.	TRBV6-6	TRBJ2-7	.	13	CASSYPNPYEQYF	TGTGCCAGCAGTTACCCGAACCCATACGAGCAGTACTTC
.	TRBV25-1	TRBJ2-7	.	14	CASSEVGSSYEQYF	TGTGCCAGCAGTGAAGTGGGGAGCTCCTACGAGCAGTACTTC
TRBD1	TRBV3-1	TRBJ2-7	.	13	CASSSQGFYEQYF	TGTGCCAGCAGCTCACAGGGGTTCTACGAGCAGTACTTC
TRBD2	TRBV20-1	TRBJ2-7	.	14	CSARQAGARYEQYF	TGCAGTGCTAGGCAGGCGGGAGCTCGTTACGAGCAGTACTTC
TRBD2	TRBV20-1	TRBJ2-5	.	14	CSAIGGGPRETQYF	TGCAGTGCTATCGGGGGAGGGCCCCGGGAGACCCAGTACTTC